One sample yielded the 5 T cell receptor beta chains listed below, sequenced in a study of T cell changes during pregnancy in multiple sclerosis. TCRdb's table, derived via immunoSEQ multiplex PCR, lists solely in-frame clones and lacks some. Of about 20,000 clones detected, around 85% appear once; the ten largest clones hold about a fifth. This material consisted of CD8+ T cells from peripheral blood mononuclear cells, taken after pregnancy. The receptors were gathered from a female donor in good health, enrolled as a control in a pregnancy study.

The V gene is TRBV19, the J gene TRBJ1-3, with 7 positions matching TRBD1. V shed 5 bases, J shed 0 bases, and the junction held 19 bases outside the gene matches. The germline gives CDR1 LNHDA, CDR2 SQIVND (reference sequence). The CDR3 loop spans 20 amino acids. The CDR3, as DNA: TGTGCCAGTAGTCTCCGACCGGACAGGCCCCTAGCCTTCTCTGGAAACACCATATATTTT. Its protein is CASSLRPDRPLAFSGNTIYF.

The chain employs TRBV30 and TRBJ2-4; D is unclear. Trimming pared 2 bases from V and 0 bases from J, leaving 11 bases between. CDR3 length: 15 residues. The germline CDR1 and CDR2 sequences are GTSNPN and SVGIG (reference sequence). The CDR3 DNA is TGTGCCTGGAGTAGCGTCGTTCTAGCCAAAAACATTCAGTACTTC. Its translation is CAWSSVVLAKNIQYF.

Judged by abundance, this clone is medium-sized. This chain uses TRBV7-9 with TRBJ2-1; tentative D call: TRBD2 (6 bases). This CDR3 has 17 residues. The V end was cut by 1 base, the J end by 6 bases, with 19 bases between. Germline V gene data show CDR1 as SEHNR and CDR2 as FQNEAQ (reference sequence). CDR3 bases: TGTGCCAGCAGCTTAGGGGGTGGAGGGAAGGGGTTCAATGAGCAGTTCTTC. Its protein is CASSLGGGGKGFNEQFF.

J is TRBJ2-7 and V is TRBV9, with TRBD2 identical over 9 bases. The CDR3 is 15 residues long. CDR1 is SGDLS and CDR2 is YYNGEE in the germline V gene. The V and J ends lost 3 bases and 1 base, in that order; junction bases with no gene match: 5. The CDR3 loop reads CASSGAGGTSYEQYF. In nucleotides, the CDR3 is TGTGCCAGCAGCGGTGCGGGGGGGACTTCCTACGAGCAGTACTTC.

V and J are TRBV7-9 and TRBJ2-1; unclear D gene. The CDR3 runs to 16 residues. The germline CDR1 and CDR2 sequences are SEHNR and FQNEAQ (reference sequence). Trimming shortened V by 4 bases and J by 5 bases, and 18 bases separated the two germline ends. Here the CDR3 reads CASSSPSVSFNNEQFF. The CDR3 DNA is TGTGCCAGCAGCTCCCCGTCGGTATCCTTTAACAATGAGCAGTTCTTC. The full variable domain, in which reference TRBV7-9 and TRBJ2-1 provide the parts outside the CDR3, is DTGVSQNPRHKITKRGQNVTFRCDPISEHNRLYWYRQTLGQGPEFLTYFQNEAQLEKSRLLSDRFSAERPKGSFSTLEIQRTEQGDSAMYLCASSSPSVSFNNEQFFGPGTRLTVL.